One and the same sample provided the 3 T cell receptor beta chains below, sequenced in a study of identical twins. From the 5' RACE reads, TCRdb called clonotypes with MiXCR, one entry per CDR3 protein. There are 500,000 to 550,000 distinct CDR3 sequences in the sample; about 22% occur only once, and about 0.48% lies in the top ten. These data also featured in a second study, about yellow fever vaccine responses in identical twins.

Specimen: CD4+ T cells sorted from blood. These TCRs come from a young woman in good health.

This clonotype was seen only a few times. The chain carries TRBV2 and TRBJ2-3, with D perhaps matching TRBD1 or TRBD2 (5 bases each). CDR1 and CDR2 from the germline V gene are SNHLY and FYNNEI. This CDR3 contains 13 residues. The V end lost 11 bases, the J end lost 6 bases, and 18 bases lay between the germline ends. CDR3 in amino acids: CAARGAPVDTQYF. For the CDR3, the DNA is TGTGCCGCAAGAGGGGCGCCGGTCGATACGCAGTATTTT. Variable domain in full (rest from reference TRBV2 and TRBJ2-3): EPEVTQTPSHQVTQMGQEVILRCVPISNHLYFYWYRQILGQKVEFLVSFYNNEISEKSEIFDDQFSVERPDGSNFTLKIRSTKLEDSAMYFCAARGAPVDTQYFGPGTRLTVL.

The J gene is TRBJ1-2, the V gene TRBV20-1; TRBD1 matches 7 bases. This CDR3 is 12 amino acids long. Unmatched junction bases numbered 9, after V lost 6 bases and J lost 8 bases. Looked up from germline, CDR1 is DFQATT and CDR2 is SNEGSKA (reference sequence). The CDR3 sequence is CSARQGLVGYTF. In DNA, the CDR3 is TGCAGTGCGAGACAGGGTTTGGTGGGCTACACCTTC.

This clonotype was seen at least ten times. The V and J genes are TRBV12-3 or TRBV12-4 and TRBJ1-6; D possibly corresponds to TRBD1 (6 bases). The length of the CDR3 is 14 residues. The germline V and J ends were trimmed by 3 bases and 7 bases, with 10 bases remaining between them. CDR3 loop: CASSFGQSNSPLHF. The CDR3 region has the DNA TGTGCCAGCAGTTTCGGACAGTCAAATTCACCCCTCCACTTT.